This T cell receptor beta chain was recovered during a study of long-term antiretroviral therapy in people with HIV. The V end was cut by 3 bases, the J end by 5 bases, with 5 bases between. The CDR3 runs 12 residues. CDR1 SEHNR and CDR2 FQNEAQ come from the germline V gene (reference sequence). Running of the v3.0 immunoSEQ assay took place at survey level. Sequencing used immunoSEQ multiplex PCR; TCRdb keeps in-frame clones, though not all of them. The data show tens of thousands of clones, with 81% seen just once and roughly 12% held by the top ten. Sample: unsorted PBMCs, taken 0.1 years before starting antiretroviral therapy. The V gene is TRBV7-9, the J gene TRBJ2-1; D not resolved. This TCR derives from a man aged 40-49 years with HIV. In nucleotides, the CDR3 is TGTGCCAGCAGCTTTTCGCACAATGAGCAGTTCTTC. It yields the protein CASSFSHNEQFF.